The clone carrying this TCR beta chain was found once. The missing conserved phenylalanine or tryptophan at the end of this CDR3 makes a read error likely. The DNA is left out, because the CDR3 cannot be placed on it with certainty; the CDR3 is given as TCRdb lists it. The time point denotes: persistent/refractory GD, antithyroid drugs over 5 years with positive TRAb. PBMCs provided the RNA from which the TCR library was made. This record comes from a study of regulatory T cells in long-lasting Graves disease. A total of 15 residues make up the CDR3, ends included. CDR1 is MGHRA, CDR2 YSYEKL, per germline. Construction of the TCR beta libraries employed iRepertoire HTBI primers in conjunction with Arm-PCR of CDR3 regions. MiXCR, applied by TCRdb to the multiplex PCR reads, yields one record per CDR3 protein. The repertoire includes a few hundred thousand distinct CDR3 sequences, approximately 21% of them detected once, and roughly 7% sits in the top ten.

The rearrangement uses TRBV4-1 and TRBJ1-1; the table's D call TRBD1 went unverified against the DNA. The sample in question was peripheral blood mononuclear cells (PBMCs), obtained when the disease was refractory, from a patient treated with antithyroid drugs. The TCR comes from a female donor with Graves disease. The CDR3 loop is CASSQDSRDRPLGPS.